The sample holds one count of the clone carrying this T cell receptor beta chain. What it recognizes is unknown. This sample is part of a study of blood T cells in healthy people across ages. Whole-study context: Roughly one uniquely barcoded beta molecule per two T cells was captured. Study-level points and caveats: Age advanced and TCR beta diversity per million T cells fell, roughly linearly. PBMCs went unsorted, and a conclusive naive versus antigen-experienced comparison was therefore prevented.

With a J-beta primer mix and a sample-barcoded 5' primer, a second PCR ran about 6 to 11 cycles. TCRdb reanalysed the 5' RACE reads using MiXCR and keeps one entry per CDR3 protein. This sample has hundreds of thousands of distinct CDR3 sequences; approximately 50% occur once, and the top ten carry more than 35%. Trimming cost V 2 bases and J 5 bases; bases outside gene matches: 7. Germline V gene lookup returns CDR1 SGHRS and CDR2 YFSETQ. This CDR3 comprises 14 residues. Researchers report isolating at least 6.5 million PBMCs per sample. The gene calls are TRBV5-1 and TRBJ2-7; TRBD1 agrees at 7 bases. Input material: blood. This receptor was identified in a man aged 55 to 70 in good health. The CDR3 nucleotides are TGCGCCAGCAGCTTACTACAGGGGCGGGACGAGCAGTACTTC. Amino acids: CASSLLQGRDEQYF.